These 13 T cell receptor beta chains originate from one sample sequenced in a study of T-cell memory formation after mild COVID-19. TCRdb reanalysed the 5' RACE reads using MiXCR and keeps one entry per CDR3 protein. The sample holds some 160,000 distinct CDR3 sequences, roughly 13% seen once. Sequenced: PBMCs or a T cell subset sorted from them (not recorded which). The receptors here all came from a man between 18 and 35 years old who had mild COVID-19 (a few samples of this study predate the infection). Cell type and time point are not known.

This clonotype was counted a few times. The chain combines TRBV20-1 with TRBJ1-1; D unresolved. Germline V gene sequence: CDR1 DFQATT, CDR2 SNEGSKA (reference sequence). The V gene lost 4 bases and the J gene lost 8 bases, with 8 bases spanning the gap. This CDR3 is 10 amino acids long. CDR3 region: CSATTREAFF. The DNA for the CDR3 is TGCAGTGCTACGACCCGGGAAGCTTTCTTT.

This clonotype turned up a few times. V usage is TRBV6-5 and J usage is TRBJ1-1; D call uncertain. Trimming removed 1 base at V and 4 bases at J, with 7 bases between. The germline gives CDR1 MNHEY, CDR2 SVGAGI. This CDR3 has 13 amino acids. CDR3 DNA sequence: TGTGCCAGCAGTTACTGGGAGAGCACTGAAGCTTTCTTT. Translation gives CASSYWESTEAFF.

The rearrangement joins TRBV10-3 to TRBJ2-1, with D perhaps given as TRBD1 or TRBD2 (5 bases each). CDR3 size: 14 residues. Trimming cost V 11 bases and J 9 bases, with 23 bases left between them. Germline CDR1 and CDR2: ENHRY and SYGVKD. CDR3: CASRQEGGGSEQFF. Here the CDR3 DNA reads TGTGCCTCACGACAAGAGGGTGGGGGAAGTGAGCAGTTCTTC.

The chain combines TRBV6-2 or TRBV6-3 with TRBJ1-1, with 8 bases lining up with TRBD1. V trimming: 4 bases; J trimming: 11 bases; junction bases outside the gene matches: 15. Germline V gives CDR1 MNHEY, CDR2 SVGEGT. The CDR3 spans 15 residues. The CDR3 coding sequence is TGTGCCAGCAGTTTCCAGGGGGCGCCCCCTGGGCAGGCTTTCTTT. The encoded protein is CASSFQGAPPGQAFF.

This clonotype was counted only a few times. The chain employs TRBV5-1 and TRBJ1-1; D gene unclear. This CDR3 is 14 amino acids long. CDR1 is SGHRS, CDR2 YFSETQ, per germline. V shed 4 bases and J shed 0 bases, with 10 bases lying between them. The CDR3 spells CASSPESLNTEAFF. The CDR3 DNA reads as TGCGCCAGCAGCCCCGAGAGTCTGAACACTGAAGCTTTCTTT.

This clonotype was seen only a few times. The chain recombines TRBV7-9 with TRBJ2-5; possible D gene TRBD2, 5 bases. Germline values: CDR1 SEHNR, CDR2 FQNEAQ (reference sequence). The CDR3 runs 15 residues. Trimming pared 4 bases from V and 5 bases from J, leaving 17 bases between. Here the CDR3 DNA reads TGTGCCAGCAGCTCCCCCGGGCCTCGGAGGGAGACCCAGTACTTC. Translating gives CASSSPGPRRETQYF.

This clonotype was detected only a few times. V and J are TRBV29-1 and TRBJ2-1, with 9 positions matching TRBD2. CDR1 and CDR2 (germline): SQVTM, ANQGSEA. V shed 5 bases and J 2 bases; nucleotides not matched to a gene: 7. The CDR3 loop spans 15 amino acids. The CDR3 reads CSVSGGGGAYNEQFF. Here the CDR3 DNA reads TGCAGCGTTTCTGGGGGCGGGGGGGCCTACAATGAGCAGTTCTTC.

The chain combines TRBV7-2 with TRBJ1-5; tentatively, D is TRBD1 (5 bases). Per germline, CDR1 SGHTA and CDR2 FQGNSA. With 5 bases removed from V and 9 bases from J, the gap between germline ends came to 14 bases. The CDR3 runs to 13 residues. CDR3 residues: CASSIGGVRPQHF. CDR3 in DNA: TGTGCCAGCAGCATAGGAGGGGTGAGGCCCCAGCATTTT.

The chain uses TRBV7-2 and TRBJ2-4; 11 bases align to TRBD1. This CDR3 has 15 residues. Trimming cost V 0 bases and J 7 bases; bases outside gene matches: 2. CDR1 and CDR2 from the germline V gene are SGHTA and FQGNSA. The CDR3 sequence is CASSLAGTGGNIQYF. The CDR3 nucleotides read TGTGCCAGCAGCTTAGCTGGGACAGGGGGGAACATTCAGTACTTC. The full variable domain, completed using reference TRBV7-2 and TRBJ2-4, is GAGVSQSPSNKVTEKGKDVELRCDPISGHTALYWYRQSLGQGLEFLIYFQGNSAPDKSGLPSDRFSAERTGGSVSTLTIQRTQQEDSAVYLCASSLAGTGGNIQYFGAGTRLSVL.

A few counts support this clonotype. The chain employs TRBV7-2 and TRBJ2-1; D unresolved. Per the germline V gene, CDR1 is SGHTA and CDR2 is FQGNSA. The CDR3 spans 15 residues. V gave up 3 bases and J gave up 4 bases, with 13 bases separating them. In DNA form, the CDR3 reads TGTGCCAGCAGCTTCACCGAAAACTCGTACAATGAGCAGTTCTTC. It encodes CASSFTENSYNEQFF.

This clonotype was detected a few times. This chain links TRBV20-1 with TRBJ1-5, with D possibly matching TRBD1 (6 bases). The V gene lost 6 bases and the J gene lost 0 bases, with 9 bases spanning the gap. Germline-derived CDR1 and CDR2 are DFQATT and SNEGSKA (reference sequence). The CDR3 spans 13 residues. CDR3 nucleotides: TGCAGTGCCCGGACAGCTAGCAATCAGCCCCAGCATTTT. It is translated as CSARTASNQPQHF.

The V and J genes are TRBV7-9 and TRBJ1-1; no clear D gene. This CDR3 comprises 15 residues. V shed 4 bases and J shed 2 bases, with 14 bases lying between them. Germline loops: CDR1 SEHNR, CDR2 FQNEAQ (reference sequence). The CDR3 DNA is TGTGCCAGCAGCTGGGGTGTAGAGGTAAACACTGAAGCTTTCTTT. This sequence encodes CASSWGVEVNTEAFF. Together with reference TRBV7-9 and TRBJ1-1, the CDR3 gives the full variable domain: DTGVSQNPRHKITKRGQNVTFRCDPISEHNRLYWYRQTLGQGPEFLTYFQNEAQLEKSRLLSDRFSAERPKGSFSTLEIQRTEQGDSAMYLCASSWGVEVNTEAFFGQGTRLTVV.

There are a few counts of this clonotype. The chain recombines TRBV19 with TRBJ1-1, with D possibly matching TRBD1 (5 bases). CDR3 length: 13 residues. Germline V CDR1 and CDR2: LNHDA, SQIVND (reference sequence). Trimming shortened V by 7 bases and J by 5 bases, and 14 bases separated the two germline ends. The CDR3: CASIRAGLTEAFF. CDR3 sequence (DNA): TGTGCCAGTATTCGAGCAGGGTTGACTGAAGCTTTCTTT.